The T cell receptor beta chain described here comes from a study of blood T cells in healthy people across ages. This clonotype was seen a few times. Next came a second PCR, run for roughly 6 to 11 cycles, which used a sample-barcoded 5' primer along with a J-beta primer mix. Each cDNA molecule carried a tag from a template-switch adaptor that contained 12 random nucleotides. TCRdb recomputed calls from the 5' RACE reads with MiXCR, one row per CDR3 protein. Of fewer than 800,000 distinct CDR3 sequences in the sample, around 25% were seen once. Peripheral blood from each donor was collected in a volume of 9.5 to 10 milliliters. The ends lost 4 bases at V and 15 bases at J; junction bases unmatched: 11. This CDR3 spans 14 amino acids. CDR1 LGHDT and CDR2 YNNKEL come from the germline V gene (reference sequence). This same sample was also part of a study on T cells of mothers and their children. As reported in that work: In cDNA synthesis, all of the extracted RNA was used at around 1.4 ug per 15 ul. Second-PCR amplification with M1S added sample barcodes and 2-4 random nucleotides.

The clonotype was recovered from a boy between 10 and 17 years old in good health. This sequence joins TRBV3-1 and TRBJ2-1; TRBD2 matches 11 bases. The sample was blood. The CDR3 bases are TGTGCCAGCAGCCTTGGGACTAGCGGACTATCCCTGTTCTTC. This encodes CASSLGTSGLSLFF.